The source of this T cell receptor (beta chain) is a study of blood T cell repertoires in COVID-19. Overall study context: Spain, Italy and the United States supplied samples that represented acute and convalescent COVID-19. Nucleic acid was either cDNA or gDNA, and it came from T cells, B-cell-depleted T cells, or PBMCs.

Germline values: CDR1 MNHEY, CDR2 SVGAGI. Between the trimmed V and J ends, which lost 2 bases and 9 bases, there was a span of 11 bases. The length of the CDR3 is 13 residues. Per the study methods: Counts of nucleated cells, estimated from reference gene primer amplification, were obtained. Only in-frame clones appear in the TCRdb table, and some are missing; sequencing was by immunoSEQ multiplex PCR. V and J calls and clone size follow that table, whereas D and trimming were derived from the DNA. The sample lists 200,000 or so clones, around 82% seen once, with roughly 2.3% in the top ten. The sequence derives from a woman aged 55-75 years with acute or convalescent COVID-19. Sequences were obtained from peripheral blood. The chain has TRBV6-5 and TRBJ2-1; D unresolved. CDR3 bases: TGTGCCAGCAGTTACCGACAAGTCAGTGAGCAGTTCTTC. It specifies CASSYRQVSEQFF.